This passage covers 30 T cell receptor beta chains from one sample sequenced in a study of graft-versus-host responses after intestinal transplantation. The antigens these receptors bind are not known. Only in-frame clones appear in the TCRdb table, and some are missing; sequencing was by immunoSEQ multiplex PCR. The sample has approximately 86,000 clones, 85% to 95% seen once. The sample was unstimulated CD8+ T cells sorted from spleen or lymph node cells, taken before transplant. The receptors come from a human donor who was the organ donor for an intestinal transplant.

This rearrangement joins TRBV4-2 to TRBJ1-1; D might be TRBD1 (5 bases). CDR3 size: 15 residues. V was pared by 4 bases and J by 3 bases, with 15 bases between. CDR1 and CDR2 (germline): LGHNA, YNFKEQ. The CDR3 sequence is CASSPRVPPDTEAFF. CDR3 in DNA: TGTGCCAGCAGCCCCAGGGTCCCCCCAGACACTGAAGCTTTCTTT.

J is TRBJ2-1 and V is TRBV28; TRBD2 agrees at 10 bases. Germline values: CDR1 MDHEN, CDR2 SYDVKM. CDR3 size: 14 residues. With 8 bases clipped from V and 5 bases from J, the junction kept 6 bases outside the gene matches. Written as DNA, the CDR3 is TGTGCCAGCGGTACTAGCGGGGAGAACAATGAGCAGTTCTTC. It codes for CASGTSGENNEQFF. Combining the CDR3 with reference TRBV28 and TRBJ2-1 gives the whole variable domain DVKVTQSSRYLVKRTGEKVFLECVQDMDHENMFWYRQDPGLGLRLIYFSYDVKMKEKGDIPEGYSVSREKKERFSLILESASTNQTSMYLCASGTSGENNEQFFGPGTRLTVL.

This CDR3 is CASSLAHGESPYEQYF. The CDR3 bases are TGTGCCAGCAGCTTAGCGCACGGGGAAAGCCCCTACGAGCAGTACTTC. The rearrangement joins TRBV7-6 to TRBJ2-7, with D possibly being TRBD2 (5 bases). V was pared by 0 bases and J by 2 bases, with 14 bases between. This CDR3 is built from 16 residues. Per the germline V gene, CDR1 is SGHVS and CDR2 is FNYEAQ.

As to this clone: Other nucleotide sequences from this sample produce the same CDR3. The chain has TRBV4-1 and TRBJ2-2, with D possibly TRBD1 on 5 matching bases. The CDR3 has 14 amino acids. V was pared by 5 bases and J by 5 bases, with 12 bases between. Germline CDR1 and CDR2: MGHRA and YSYEKL. CDR3 region: CASSAVRETGELFF. CDR3 DNA sequence: TGCGCCAGCAGCGCCGTCAGGGAAACCGGGGAGCTGTTTTTT.

The chain carries TRBV12-5 and TRBJ1-3; unclear D gene. Germline-derived CDR1 and CDR2 are LGHNT and FRNRAP. Trimming removed 1 base at V and 0 bases at J, with 10 bases between. This CDR3 is built from 16 residues. This chain's CDR3 is CASGLGITVSGNTIYF. The CDR3 region has the DNA TGTGCTAGTGGTTTGGGAATTACAGTCTCTGGAAACACCATATATTTT. Full variable domain (rest looked up from reference TRBV12-5 and TRBJ1-3): DARVTQTPRHKVTEMGQEVTMRCQPILGHNTVFWYRQTMMQGLELLAYFRNRAPLDDSGMPKDRFSAEMPDATLATLKIQPSEPRDSAVYFCASGLGITVSGNTIYFGEGSWLTVV.

The chain couples TRBV30 to TRBJ1-5; perhaps TRBD1 as D (6 bases). The CDR3 has 15 residues. The V end was cut by 4 bases, the J end by 5 bases, with 18 bases between. CDR1 is GTSNPN and CDR2 is SVGIG in the germline V gene (reference sequence). CDR3 coding DNA: TGTGCCTGGACTAACGGGGGGGCTCTCGATCAGCCCCAGCATTTT. Translation: CAWTNGGALDQPQHF. The full variable domain, with the rest looked up from reference TRBV30 and TRBJ1-5, is SQTIHQWPATLVQPVGSPLSLECTVEGTSNPNLYWYRQAAGRGLQLLFYSVGIGQISSEVPQNLSASRPQDRQFILSSKKLLLSDSGFYLCAWTNGGALDQPQHFGDGTRLSIL.

The J gene is TRBJ2-7, the V gene TRBV30; maybe TRBD1 (6 bases). This CDR3 spans 13 amino acids. Germline assignment: CDR1 GTSNPN and CDR2 SVGIG (reference sequence). The V gene lost 7 bases and the J gene lost 4 bases, with 17 bases spanning the gap. The CDR3 region has the DNA TGTGCCTCTCAACGGGACACTCGATACGAGCAGTACTTC. It codes for CASQRDTRYEQYF.

The chain joins TRBV7-3 to TRBJ2-3; 9 bases line up with TRBD2. Germline V gives CDR1 SGHTA, CDR2 FQGTGA. CDR3 size: 15 residues. J gave up 6 bases and V 2 bases, and 6 bases lay outside the gene matches. In nucleotides, the CDR3 is TGTGCCAGCAGCTTAGGCGGGGGGGCTAGTGATACGCAGTATTTT. Its protein product is CASSLGGGASDTQYF.

The CDR3 loop reads CASSWSPQGLYEQYF. CDR3 bases: TGTGCCAGCAGCTGGAGCCCCCAGGGCCTATACGAGCAGTACTTC. The genes are TRBV11-2 and TRBJ2-7; D perhaps matches TRBD1 (5 bases). V was trimmed by 4 bases and J by 4 bases, leaving 17 bases between them. Germline V gives CDR1 SGHAT, CDR2 FQNNGV. This CDR3 has 15 amino acids.

CDR3 loop: CASSQKWDSSFQPQHF. CDR3 nucleotide sequence: TGCGCCAGCAGCCAAAAATGGGACAGTTCTTTTCAGCCCCAGCATTTT. The V and J genes are TRBV4-3 and TRBJ1-5; 7 bases map to TRBD1. V was clipped by 2 bases and J by 6 bases; unmatched bases: 10. The CDR3 length is 16 residues. Germline V gene sequence: CDR1 LGHNA, CDR2 YSLEER.

The rearrangement links TRBV4-2 to TRBJ2-3, with a weak D call TRBD2 (5 bases). V was trimmed by 4 bases and J by 4 bases, leaving 9 bases between them. Germline values: CDR1 LGHNA, CDR2 YNFKEQ. The CDR3 is 13 residues long. The CDR3 sequence is CASSPGGADTQYF. The CDR3 DNA sequence: TGTGCCAGCAGCCCAGGAGGAGCAGATACGCAGTATTTT.

The chain combines TRBV2 with TRBJ2-3; 8 positions agree with TRBD1. Germline V gene data show CDR1 as SNHLY and CDR2 as FYNNEI. This CDR3 has 13 residues. The V and J ends lost 7 bases and 8 bases, in that order; junction bases with no gene match: 8. CDR3 region: CASIGQGAGTQYF. CDR3 coding DNA: TGTGCCAGCATCGGACAGGGCGCTGGTACGCAGTATTTT.

This clone showed up just once. Here the CDR3 reads CASSLNWRYEQFF. CDR3 nucleotides: TGTGCCAGCAGCTTAAATTGGAGGTATGAGCAGTTCTTC. The chain combines TRBV11-3 with TRBJ2-1; perhaps TRBD2 as D (5 bases). CDR3 length: 13 amino acids. The germline CDR1 and CDR2 sequences are SGHNT and YENEEA. Trimming took 2 bases from V and 8 from J, leaving 10 bases between them.

V and J are TRBV7-9 and TRBJ2-7, with no clear D. V was trimmed by 3 bases and J by 6 bases, leaving 9 bases between them. This CDR3 has 12 amino acids. Germline assignment: CDR1 SEHNR and CDR2 FQNEAQ (reference sequence). In nucleotides, the CDR3 is TGTGCCAGCAGCTTCCGAAACAGCGAGCAGTACTTC. It encodes CASSFRNSEQYF. The whole variable domain, filled in from reference TRBV7-9 and TRBJ2-7, reads DTGVSQNPRHKITKRGQNVTFRCDPISEHNRLYWYRQTLGQGPEFLTYFQNEAQLEKSRLLSDRFSAERPKGSFSTLEIQRTEQGDSAMYLCASSFRNSEQYFGPGTRLTVT.

The chain recombines TRBV5-4 with TRBJ1-2, with D possibly being TRBD1 (5 bases). Trimming took 0 bases from V and 4 from J, leaving 7 bases between them. Germline CDR1 reads SGHNT; CDR2 reads YYREEE (reference sequence). The CDR3 runs 13 residues. CDR3 amino acids: CASSLDRTYGYTF. CDR3 coding DNA: TGTGCCAGCAGCTTGGACAGGACCTATGGCTACACCTTC. The full variable domain, completed using reference TRBV5-4 and TRBJ1-2, is ETGVTQSPTHLIKTRGQQVTLRCSSQSGHNTVSWYQQALGQGPQFIFQYYREEENGRGNFPPRFSGLQFPNYSSELNVNALELDDSALYLCASSLDRTYGYTFGSGTRLTVV.

The rearrangement uses TRBV5-6 and TRBJ1-1; TRBD1 is a possible D gene (6 bases). The V end was cut by 3 bases, the J end by 1 base, with 16 bases between. The CDR3 sequence is 16 residues long. From germline, CDR1 is SGHDT and CDR2 YYEEEE. In DNA, the CDR3 is TGTGCCAGCAGCTGGGGGACACCTACGGCGAACACTGAAGCTTTCTTT. Protein: CASSWGTPTANTEAFF.

The V and J genes are TRBV14 and TRBJ2-7, with a tentative D call TRBD1 (6 bases). V dropped 0 bases and J dropped 5 bases, with 11 bases sitting between them. This CDR3 spans 14 amino acids. Germline V gene sequence: CDR1 SGHDN, CDR2 FVKESK. The CDR3 sequence is CASSQEVGANEQYF. In DNA form, the CDR3 reads TGTGCCAGCAGCCAAGAGGTGGGGGCCAACGAGCAGTACTTC.

This rearrangement joins TRBV19 to TRBJ1-5, with 8 positions matching TRBD1. V gave up 5 bases and J gave up 4 bases; unmatched junction bases: 16. The V gene's germline CDR1 is LNHDA and CDR2 SQIVND (reference sequence). CDR3 length: 18 amino acids. The CDR3 DNA follows: TGTGCCAGTAGTCCTCACCCCGACAGGGGAGGAAGTAATCAGCCCCAGCATTTT. This encodes CASSPHPDRGGSNQPQHF. Full variable domain (remainder filled in from reference TRBV19 and TRBJ1-5): DGGITQSPKYLFRKEGQNVTLSCEQNLNHDAMYWYRQDPGQGLRLIYYSQIVNDFQKGDIAEGYSVSREKKESFPLTVTSAQKNPTAFYLCASSPHPDRGGSNQPQHFGDGTRLSIL.

The chain joins TRBV4-3 to TRBJ2-7; TRBD2 agrees at 7 bases. Germline CDR1 LGHNA, CDR2 YSLEER. The CDR3 covers 19 residues. V lost 0 bases to trimming and J lost 3 bases; unmatched junction nucleotides: 17. The CDR3 coding sequence is TGCGCCAGCAGCCAAGATTTCAGGACCCAGTGGGGGGGAATCTACGAGCAGTACTTC. Amino acid sequence: CASSQDFRTQWGGIYEQYF.

V usage is TRBV18 and J usage is TRBJ1-1; TRBD1 matches at 11 bases. The CDR3 extends over 15 amino acids. With V trimmed by 6 bases and J by 3 bases, 6 bases remained unmatched. The germline V gene has CDR1 KGHSH and CDR2 LQKENI. This chain's CDR3 is CASSLRGQGDTEAFF. The CDR3 DNA reads as TGTGCCAGCTCCTTACGGGGACAGGGGGACACTGAAGCTTTCTTT. Full variable domain (rest looked up from reference TRBV18 and TRBJ1-1): NAGVMQNPRHLVRRRGQEARLRCSPMKGHSHVYWYRQLPEEGLKFMVYLQKENIIDESGMPKERFSAEFPKEGPSILRIQQVVRGDSAAYFCASSLRGQGDTEAFFGQGTRLTVV.

This clone showed up just once. The J gene is TRBJ1-1, the V gene TRBV6-1, with D tentatively TRBD1 (5 bases). CDR3 length: 14 residues. Trimming left V 6 bases short and J 6 bases short, with 17 bases between. Germline values: CDR1 MNHNS, CDR2 SASEGT. As DNA, the CDR3 is TGTGCCAGCAGCGGGGGAGGAGGGGACGCTGAAGCTTTCTTT. Translated, it gives CASSGGGGDAEAFF.

This chain connects TRBV7-9 to TRBJ1-3; no clear D gene. V lost 1 base and J lost 0, with 4 bases in between. The germline CDR1 and CDR2 sequences are SEHNR and FQNEAQ (reference sequence). The CDR3 contains 14 residues. CDR3 DNA sequence: TGTGCCAGCAGCTTAGTCGGCTCTGGAAACACCATATATTTT. Translating gives CASSLVGSGNTIYF.

The rearrangement joins TRBV19 to TRBJ1-1; the D gene is possibly TRBD1 (6 bases). Trimming removed 7 bases at V and 5 bases at J, with 14 bases between. Germline CDR1 reads LNHDA; CDR2 reads SQIVND (reference sequence). The CDR3 is 13 amino acids. DNA for the CDR3: TGTGCCAGTAACCCAGGGGCTGGGACTGAAGCTTTCTTT. Translation gives CASNPGAGTEAFF. The full variable domain, in which reference TRBV19 and TRBJ1-1 provide the parts outside the CDR3, is DGGITQSPKYLFRKEGQNVTLSCEQNLNHDAMYWYRQDPGQGLRLIYYSQIVNDFQKGDIAEGYSVSREKKESFPLTVTSAQKNPTAFYLCASNPGAGTEAFFGQGTRLTVV.

This clone appeared once. This chain connects TRBV4-1 to TRBJ2-5, with D perhaps matching TRBD2 (6 bases). Trimming removed 0 bases from V and 3 bases from J, with 11 bases in between. The CDR3 is 15 amino acids. Germline V gene lookup returns CDR1 MGHRA and CDR2 YSYEKL. CDR3 sequence reads: CASSQDLTRKETQYF. The CDR3 nucleotides are TGCGCCAGCAGCCAAGATCTGACTAGAAAAGAGACCCAGTACTTC.

The sample holds one count of this clone. This rearrangement joins TRBV2 to TRBJ1-1, with TRBD1 identical over 7 bases. CDR3 length: 11 residues. CDR1 is SNHLY, CDR2 FYNNEI, per germline. After removal of 8 bases from V and 4 bases from J, the junction contained 1 base not matched to a gene. CDR3 bases: TGTGCCAGCGGGACAGTCACTGAAGCTTTCTTT. This encodes CASGTVTEAFF.

The V call is TRBV27, the J call TRBJ2-7; the match to TRBD1 covers 8 bases. CDR1 MNHEY and CDR2 SMNVEV come from the germline V gene (reference sequence). V dropped 6 bases and J dropped 5; count of bases not matched to a gene: 6. This CDR3 has 13 residues. The CDR3 here is CASRSGGQDEQYF. As DNA, the CDR3 is TGTGCCAGCAGGTCAGGGGGACAGGACGAGCAGTACTTC.

The rearrangement joins TRBV12-5 to TRBJ1-5; a possible D gene is TRBD1 (6 bases). There are 16 residues in the CDR3. Germline CDR1 LGHNT, CDR2 FRNRAP. V gave up 5 bases and J gave up 5 bases, with 19 bases separating them. CDR3 coding DNA: TGTGCTAGTGGTCAGACCACTCAGGGGTGGGATCAGCCCCAGCATTTT. It encodes CASGQTTQGWDQPQHF.

This chain uses TRBV27 with TRBJ2-7; 8 positions match TRBD1. Germline-derived CDR1 and CDR2 are MNHEY and SMNVEV (reference sequence). V gave up 5 bases and J gave up 2 bases; unmatched junction bases: 2. The CDR3 sequence is 13 residues long. The CDR3 DNA sequence: TGTGCCAGCAGTATGGGACAGGCCTACGAGCAGTACTTC. It encodes CASSMGQAYEQYF.

DNA for the CDR3: TGCAGCGTTGGAAAGGTATTAGGAGCAGAAGAGACCCAGTACTTC. It specifies CSVGKVLGAEETQYF. This sequence joins TRBV29-1 and TRBJ2-5; unclear D gene. This CDR3 spans 15 amino acids. V gave up 4 bases and J gave up 3 bases, with 18 bases separating them. The germline gives CDR1 SQVTM, CDR2 ANQGSEA. Complete variable domain (other parts from reference TRBV29-1 and TRBJ2-5): SAVISQKPSRDICQRGTSLTIQCQVDSQVTMMFWYRQQPGQSLTLIATANQGSEATYESGFVIDKFPISRPNLTFSTLTVSNMSPEDSSIYLCSVGKVLGAEETQYFGPGTRLLVL.

In its sample, this clone was seen a few times. The chain uses TRBV28 and TRBJ1-2; 7 bases are a match to TRBD1. V shed 2 bases, J shed 3 bases, and the junction held 3 bases outside the gene matches. Germline V gene lookup returns CDR1 MDHEN and CDR2 SYDVKM. The CDR3 spans 14 residues. The CDR3 sequence is CASSLITGDYGYTF. The CDR3 DNA is TGTGCCAGCAGTTTAATTACAGGGGACTATGGCTACACCTTC.